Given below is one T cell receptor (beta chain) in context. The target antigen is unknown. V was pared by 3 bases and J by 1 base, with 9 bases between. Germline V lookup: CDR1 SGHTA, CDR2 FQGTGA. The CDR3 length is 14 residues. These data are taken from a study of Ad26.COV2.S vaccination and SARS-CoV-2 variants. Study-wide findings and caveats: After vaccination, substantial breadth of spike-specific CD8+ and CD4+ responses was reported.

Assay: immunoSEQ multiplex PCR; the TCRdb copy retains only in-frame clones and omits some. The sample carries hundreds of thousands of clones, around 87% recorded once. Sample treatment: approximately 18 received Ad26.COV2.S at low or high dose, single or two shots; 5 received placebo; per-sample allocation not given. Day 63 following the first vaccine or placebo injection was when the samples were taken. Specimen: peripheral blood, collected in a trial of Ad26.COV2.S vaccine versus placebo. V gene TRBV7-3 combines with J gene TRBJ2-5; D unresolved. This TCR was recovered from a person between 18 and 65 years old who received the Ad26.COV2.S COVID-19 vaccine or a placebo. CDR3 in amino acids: CASSFGRTQETQYF. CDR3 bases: TGTGCCAGCAGCTTTGGCAGGACCCAAGAGACCCAGTACTTC.